A single sample is the source of the 22 T cell receptor beta chains below, sequenced in a study of blood T cell repertoires in COVID-19. The table came from immunoSEQ multiplex PCR; TCRdb's copy has only in-frame clones and leaves some out. The repertoire has 190,000 or so clones, around 83% of them found once; the top ten carry roughly 2.9%. The source material was peripheral blood. Every receptor here comes from a middle-aged man with active or convalescent COVID-19.

The chain uses TRBV19 and TRBJ2-5; TRBD1 might be the D (5 bases). From germline, CDR1 is LNHDA and CDR2 SQIVND (reference sequence). Trimming cost V 2 bases and J 1 base, with 11 bases left between them. The CDR3 loop spans 15 amino acids. As DNA, the CDR3 is TGTGCCAGTAGTATAAGTCATGGGGCCCAAGAGACCCAGTACTTC. This codes for CASSISHGAQETQYF.

In its sample, this clone was seen once. The V and J genes are TRBV2 and TRBJ2-7, with a weak D call TRBD2 (6 bases). Trimming cost V 6 bases and J 0 bases, with 6 bases left between them. The CDR3 has 12 residues. Germline V gene lookup returns CDR1 SNHLY and CDR2 FYNNEI. The CDR3 bases are TGTGCCAGCAGGGACTACTCCTACGAGCAGTACTTC. Encoded protein: CASRDYSYEQYF.

The chain uses TRBV5-8 and TRBJ1-5; possibly TRBD1 for D (6 bases). This CDR3 has 14 amino acids. The germline V gene has CDR1 SGHTS and CDR2 YDEGEE. Trimming stripped 3 bases from V and 9 bases from J, with 16 bases between. The CDR3 loop is CASSWGPNRRPQHF. The CDR3 coding sequence is TGTGCCAGCAGCTGGGGGCCGAACCGGAGGCCCCAGCATTTT.

This rearrangement joins TRBV4-1 to TRBJ1-5; the D is unclear. In germline, CDR1 is MGHRA, CDR2 YSYEKL. V was clipped by 4 bases and J by 2 bases, with 9 bases between them. The length of the CDR3 is 14 residues. CDR3 in amino acids: CASSLVEGNQPQHF. Written as DNA, the CDR3 is TGCGCCAGCAGCCTGGTGGAGGGCAATCAGCCCCAGCATTTT.

This sequence joins TRBV14 and TRBJ1-1; D is uncertain. V lost 0 bases and J lost 8, with 7 bases in between. Germline V lookup: CDR1 SGHDN, CDR2 FVKESK. This CDR3 spans 12 amino acids. The CDR3 coding sequence is TGTGCCAGCAGCCAAGATAGCGCAGAAGCTTTCTTT. Its protein is CASSQDSAEAFF.

This clone was recorded a few times. This chain links TRBV18 with TRBJ1-2, with D tentatively TRBD1 (6 bases). CDR1 is KGHSH, CDR2 LQKENI, per germline. CDR3 length: 14 residues. With 2 bases removed from V and 9 bases from J, the gap between germline ends came to 16 bases. As DNA, the CDR3 is TGTGCCAGCTCACCAGACTCAACAGGGCTAAGCTACACCTTC. As protein: CASSPDSTGLSYTF.

The chain has TRBV30 and TRBJ1-4; D is perhaps TRBD1 (5 bases). Trimming stripped 1 base from V and 12 bases from J, with 21 bases between. The germline gives CDR1 GTSNPN, CDR2 SVGIG (reference sequence). The CDR3 extends over 15 amino acids. The DNA of the CDR3 is TGTGCCTGGAGTGAAAGGGGCAGGGCAGAAGAAGAACTGTTTTTT. It yields the protein CAWSERGRAEEELFF.

The chain recombines TRBV25-1 with TRBJ1-2, with D unresolved. The V gene's germline CDR1 is MGHDK and CDR2 SYGVNS. V gave up 3 bases and J gave up 2 bases, with 10 bases separating them. This CDR3 region has 14 residues. The CDR3 sequence is CASSEGLQNYGYTF. The CDR3 DNA reads as TGTGCCAGCAGTGAGGGCCTACAGAACTATGGCTACACCTTC.

This clone occurred a few times. The same CDR3 arises from other DNA sequences in this sample as well. The chain combines TRBV19 with TRBJ2-7, with D possibly matching TRBD2 (6 bases). The V and J ends lost 5 bases and 2 bases respectively, with 10 bases between them. Germline CDR1 LNHDA, CDR2 SQIVND (reference sequence). The CDR3 is 13 amino acids. CDR3 DNA sequence: TGTGCCAGTAGTCCCGGGGGTCCCTACGAGCAGTACTTC. Its translation: CASSPGGPYEQYF.

This rearrangement joins TRBV12-5 to TRBJ2-7, with 7 bases lining up with TRBD1. The CDR3 has 15 residues. Germline CDR1 LGHNT, CDR2 FRNRAP. J gave up 1 base and V 5 bases, and 8 bases lay outside the gene matches. CDR3 DNA sequence: TGTGCTAGTGGTCTAAGGGGACAGCCATCCTACGAGCAGTACTTC. Its protein is CASGLRGQPSYEQYF.

The rearrangement joins TRBV6-5 to TRBJ1-5; 9 nucleotides agree with TRBD1. Germline-derived CDR1 and CDR2 are MNHEY and SVGAGI. The V segment lost 7 bases and the J segment 12 bases; nucleotides outside the gene matches: 10. The CDR3 covers 13 residues. DNA of the CDR3: TGTGCCAGCATTATGGACAGGGGAGGAGACCAGCATTTT. Translation: CASIMDRGGDQHF.

The CDR3 is CASSFKGAGNTEAFF. The CDR3 DNA follows: TGTGCCAGCAGCTTCAAGGGGGCTGGGAACACTGAAGCTTTCTTT. The rearrangement joins TRBV11-2 to TRBJ1-1; 7 nucleotides agree with TRBD1. The junction had 5 bases not matched to a gene; V was cut back by 3 bases and J by 1 base. In germline, CDR1 is SGHAT, CDR2 FQNNGV. The CDR3 sequence is 15 residues long.

The rearrangement joins TRBV19 to TRBJ1-2; D is unresolved. The V gene lost 6 bases and the J gene lost 0 bases, with 11 bases spanning the gap. CDR1 LNHDA and CDR2 SQIVND come from the germline V gene (reference sequence). The CDR3 is 14 amino acids. CDR3 sequence reads: CASSPMGANYGYTF. The CDR3 bases are TGTGCCAGTAGCCCAATGGGAGCTAACTATGGCTACACCTTC.

The chain uses TRBV28 and TRBJ2-1, with D possibly matching TRBD1 (5 bases). Germline loops: CDR1 MDHEN, CDR2 SYDVKM. Trimming left V 4 bases short and J 7 bases short, with 11 bases between. This CDR3 region has 13 residues. CDR3 bases: TGTGCCAGCAGTTCAACCAGGGTAAATGAGCAGTTCTTC. Translated: CASSSTRVNEQFF.

V usage is TRBV19 and J usage is TRBJ2-5; D might be TRBD1 (5 bases). Trimming took 5 bases from V and 5 from J, leaving 18 bases between them. CDR1 is LNHDA and CDR2 is SQIVND in the germline V gene (reference sequence). CDR3 length: 15 residues. The CDR3, as DNA: TGTGCCAGTAGTGGCCGCGTGTGGGGCGGCGAGACCCAGTACTTC. This sequence encodes CASSGRVWGGETQYF. Using reference TRBV19 and TRBJ2-5 for the parts outside the CDR3, the full variable domain is DGGITQSPKYLFRKEGQNVTLSCEQNLNHDAMYWYRQDPGQGLRLIYYSQIVNDFQKGDIAEGYSVSREKKESFPLTVTSAQKNPTAFYLCASSGRVWGGETQYFGPGTRLLVL.

The chain links TRBV19 to TRBJ1-5; D uncertain. V lost 6 bases and J lost 5, with 23 bases in between. This CDR3 has 17 amino acids. CDR1 is LNHDA, CDR2 SQIVND, per germline (reference sequence). The CDR3 nucleotides are TGTGCCAGTAGCCTATCAGGCGGGCCTAATGGCGATCAGCCCCAGCATTTT. Translated: CASSLSGGPNGDQPQHF.

In DNA form, the CDR3 reads TGCGCCAGCAGCTTGGCCCCGGACAGGGCGGGGGAGACCCAGTACTTC. Translated, it gives CASSLAPDRAGETQYF. V gene TRBV5-1 combines with J gene TRBJ2-5; TRBD1 matches at 8 bases. Germline V lookup: CDR1 SGHRS, CDR2 YFSETQ. With 0 bases clipped from V and 5 bases from J, the junction kept 9 bases outside the gene matches. The CDR3 contains 16 residues. Drawing the rest from reference TRBV5-1 and TRBJ2-5, the complete variable domain is KAGVTQTPRYLIKTRGQQVTLSCSPISGHRSVSWYQQTPGQGLQFLFEYFSETQRNKGNFPGRFSGRQFSNSRSEMNVSTLELGDSALYLCASSLAPDRAGETQYFGPGTRLLVL.

The CDR3 DNA follows: TGTGCCAGCAGCACTAGCGCCGCCTACAATGAGCAGTTCTTC. This encodes CASSTSAAYNEQFF. The J gene is TRBJ2-1, the V gene TRBV3-1 (or the pseudogene TRBV3-2); 7 bases map to TRBD2. V gave up 5 bases and J gave up 2 bases; unmatched junction bases: 3. Germline V lookup: CDR1 LGHDT, CDR2 YNNKEL (reference sequence). CDR3 size: 14 residues.

The V call is TRBV7-2, the J call TRBJ2-1; perhaps TRBD2 as D (7 bases). V gave up 3 bases and J gave up 7 bases, with 16 bases separating them. The CDR3 totals 15 residues. Germline values: CDR1 SGHTA, CDR2 FQGNSA. The CDR3 nucleotides are TGTGCCAGCAGCTTGGCGGGGGCTCGGGAGAATGAGCAGTTCTTC. Residues: CASSLAGARENEQFF.

The chain links TRBV4-2 to TRBJ1-1; 10 bases are shared with TRBD1. Germline loops: CDR1 LGHNA, CDR2 YNFKEQ. Trimming took 0 bases from V and 5 from J; bases not matched to a gene: 21. This CDR3 spans 21 amino acids. Here the CDR3 DNA reads TGTGCCAGCAGCCAAGAAACTGCGAGGCCGGGACAGGGGCATCGGAAAACTGAAGCTTTCTTT. Its protein is CASSQETARPGQGHRKTEAFF.

This rearrangement joins TRBV7-2 to TRBJ1-5; maybe TRBD1 (5 bases). V lost 2 bases, J lost 0 bases, and 8 bases lay in between. This CDR3 region has 15 residues. Germline-derived CDR1 and CDR2 are SGHTA and FQGNSA. The CDR3 DNA is TGTGCCAGCAGCTTAACAGGAGATAGCAATCAGCCCCAGCATTTT. Translation: CASSLTGDSNQPQHF.

This chain links TRBV7-9 with TRBJ1-4; D is unresolved. CDR1 SEHNR and CDR2 FQNEAQ come from the germline V gene (reference sequence). CDR3 length: 15 residues. The ends were cut back, 3 bases at V and 4 bases at J, with 12 bases in the middle. CDR3 protein: CASSLRSSGNEKLFF. Written as DNA, the CDR3 is TGTGCCAGCAGCTTGCGGTCGAGTGGTAATGAAAAACTGTTTTTT.